The 24 T cell receptor beta chains below come from one sample, sequenced in a study of T-cell reconstitution after alpha-beta-depleted transplantation in children. Library preparation (for TCRbeta) was performed with unique molecular identifiers. MiXCR, run by TCRdb on the PCR reads, gives a single entry per CDR3 protein. The sample includes 40,000 to 60,000 distinct CDR3 sequences, about 9% of them seen just once. The material sequenced was PBMCs, mostly from graft donor cells, taken 60 days after TCRalphabeta/CD19-depleted stem cell transplant. These receptors were taken from a male patient between 2 and 10 years old who had a stem cell transplant for chronic granulomatous disease, so the T cells may come from the graft donor.

This clonotype was found many times. The rearrangement uses TRBV7-9 and TRBJ2-1; maybe TRBD2 (5 bases). V was clipped by 2 bases and J by 7 bases, with 9 bases between them. Germline CDR1 is SEHNR and CDR2 is FQNEAQ (reference sequence). The CDR3 sequence is 13 residues long. The CDR3 bases are TGTGCCAGCAGCTTACCCCGGGGTAATGAGCAGTTCTTC. It translates to CASSLPRGNEQFF.

The chain has TRBV20-1 and TRBJ2-1; D perhaps matches TRBD2 (6 bases). CDR1 and CDR2 (germline): DFQATT, SNEGSKA (reference sequence). Trimming took off 3 bases at V and 4 bases at J, with 19 bases between the two ends. This CDR3 has 16 amino acids. CDR3 sequence reads: CSARDTGTPDYNEQFF. The CDR3 DNA sequence: TGCAGTGCTAGGGATACCGGGACTCCGGATTACAATGAGCAGTTCTTC.

In its sample, this clonotype was seen many times. This chain connects TRBV29-1 to TRBJ2-7; D is undetermined. Germline values: CDR1 SQVTM, CDR2 ANQGSEA. Between the trimmed V and J ends, which lost 2 bases and 4 bases, there was a span of 9 bases. CDR3 length: 12 amino acids. CDR3 loop: CSVEIGSYEQYF. CDR3 nucleotide sequence: TGCAGCGTTGAAATCGGCAGTTACGAGCAGTACTTC.

At least ten counts were recorded for this clonotype. This sequence joins TRBV12-3 or TRBV12-4 and TRBJ2-7, with TRBD1 identical over 8 bases. The CDR3 extends over 15 amino acids. V shed 2 bases, J shed 0 bases, and the junction held 3 bases outside the gene matches. The CDR3 sequence is CASSLRQGSSYEQYF. In DNA form, the CDR3 reads TGTGCCAGCAGTTTACGACAGGGGAGCTCCTACGAGCAGTACTTC.

This clonotype showed up just a few times. V is TRBV11-2 and J is TRBJ1-6; weak D call: TRBD1 (5 bases). Trimming took off 1 base at V and 10 bases at J, with 14 bases between the two ends. The CDR3 extends over 15 amino acids. From germline, CDR1 is SGHAT and CDR2 FQNNGV. The CDR3 nucleotides are TGTGCCAGCAGCTTAGTGGCCATAAAGGGGTCACCCCTCCACTTT. It encodes CASSLVAIKGSPLHF.

This clonotype was recorded at least ten times. The V and J genes are TRBV7-2 and TRBJ2-3; a possible D gene is TRBD2 (6 bases). This CDR3 is built from 15 residues. Germline V gives CDR1 SGHTA, CDR2 FQGNSA. V shed 3 bases and J shed 1 base, with 11 bases lying between them. The CDR3 sequence: CASSFWASGTDTQYF. The CDR3 DNA reads as TGTGCCAGCAGCTTTTGGGCTAGCGGCACAGATACGCAGTATTTT.

This clonotype was picked up many times. The CDR3 region has the DNA TGTGCCTGGAGCCAGGGGACTAGCGCGCAGTATTTT. Translation gives CAWSQGTSAQYF. The V and J genes are TRBV30 and TRBJ2-3; 10 bases are a match to TRBD2. The CDR3 contains 12 residues. CDR1 and CDR2 (germline): GTSNPN, SVGIG (reference sequence). The junction had 4 bases not matched to a gene; V was cut back by 3 bases and J by 10 bases.

This clonotype came up many times. The V gene is TRBV5-1, the J gene TRBJ2-7; possibly TRBD2 for D (5 bases). The CDR3 totals 13 residues. Trimming cost V 4 bases and J 2 bases, with 10 bases left between them. Germline V gives CDR1 SGHRS, CDR2 YFSETQ. The CDR3 nucleotides read TGCGCCAGCAGCAACCCGGGGACCTACGAGCAGTACTTC. This gives the protein CASSNPGTYEQYF.

This clonotype showed up many times. J is TRBJ2-1 and V is TRBV20-1; D remains ambiguous. V lost 3 bases to trimming and J lost 2 bases, with 5 bases between them. In germline, CDR1 is DFQATT, CDR2 SNEGSKA (reference sequence). The CDR3 extends over 12 amino acids. For the CDR3, the DNA is TGCAGTGCTAGGAGTACCTACAATGAGCAGTTCTTC. Protein product: CSARSTYNEQFF.

This clonotype was counted at least ten times. The V call is TRBV6-1, the J call TRBJ1-6; D remains unclear. Germline V gene sequence: CDR1 MNHNS, CDR2 SASEGT. The V gene lost 2 bases and the J gene lost 8 bases, with 10 bases spanning the gap. The length of the CDR3 is 14 residues. CDR3 in DNA: TGTGCCAGCAGTGAACGGGAATTGGATTCACCCCTCCACTTT. Amino acids: CASSERELDSPLHF.

The V gene is TRBV9, the J gene TRBJ2-2; 7 bases are a match to TRBD1. CDR3 length equals 15 residues. The V segment lost 3 bases and the J segment 6 bases; nucleotides outside the gene matches: 8. The germline V gene encodes CDR1 SGDLS and CDR2 YYNGEE. CDR3 loop: CASSATGIAAGELFF. The CDR3 bases are TGTGCCAGCAGCGCGACAGGGATCGCGGCCGGGGAGCTGTTTTTT.

This clonotype was picked up many times. The V and J genes are TRBV7-8 and TRBJ2-3; no reliable D call. CDR3 length: 14 residues. Germline CDR1 and CDR2: SGHVS and FQNEAQ. V was cut by 3 bases and J by 1 base, with 8 bases left in between. The CDR3 bases are TGTGCCAGCAGCTTCAGGTCACGCACAGATACGCAGTATTTT. It translates to CASSFRSRTDTQYF.

This clonotype was observed many times. DNA for the CDR3: TGTGCCAGCACGGGAACAGGCGACTCTCCCCAGCATTTT. This gives the protein CASTGTGDSPQHF. The chain links TRBV2 to TRBJ1-5, with a tentative D call TRBD1 (5 bases). Germline V gene lookup returns CDR1 SNHLY and CDR2 FYNNEI. The V and J ends lost 7 bases and 10 bases respectively, with 17 bases between them. The CDR3 sequence is 13 residues long.

This clonotype was detected many times. V is TRBV20-1 and J is TRBJ2-1, with no clear D. Trimming removed 5 bases from V and 6 bases from J, with 11 bases in between. The CDR3 has 12 amino acids. Per the germline V gene, CDR1 is DFQATT and CDR2 is SNEGSKA (reference sequence). CDR3 sequence: CSAPPLVNEQFF. CDR3 nucleotide sequence: TGCAGTGCTCCCCCCCTAGTCAATGAGCAGTTCTTC.

This clonotype appeared many times. The chain is built from TRBV5-1 and TRBJ2-3; no definite D call. With 7 bases removed from V and 0 bases from J, the gap between germline ends came to 12 bases. This CDR3 has 14 residues. CDR1 and CDR2 from the germline V gene are SGHRS and YFSETQ. CDR3 in amino acids: CASRDGFSTDTQYF. The CDR3 DNA reads TGCGCCAGCCGCGACGGATTTAGCACAGATACGCAGTATTTT.

This clonotype has ten or more counts. This rearrangement joins TRBV21-1 to TRBJ2-1; the table calls TRBD2, which could not be checked here. TRBV21-1 is tagged as a pseudogene. The CDR3 loop spans 17 amino acids. The CDR3 loop is CASSKEMREGSYNEQFF. The CDR3 DNA sequence: TGTGCCAGCAGCAAAGAGATGCGGGAGGGCTCCTACAATGAGCAGTTCTTC.

This clonotype has a count of ten or more. The rearrangement joins TRBV4-2 to TRBJ2-3; 10 nucleotides match TRBD2. Germline loops: CDR1 LGHNA, CDR2 YNFKEQ. The CDR3 runs 14 residues. After removal of 3 bases from V and 4 bases from J, the junction contained 1 base not matched to a gene. The CDR3 sequence is CASSQGTSADTQYF. The CDR3 region has the DNA TGTGCCAGCAGCCAGGGGACTAGCGCAGATACGCAGTATTTT.

The chain recombines TRBV30 with TRBJ1-3; D gene ambiguous. Per germline, CDR1 GTSNPN and CDR2 SVGIG (reference sequence). The CDR3 is made up of 11 amino acids. V was clipped by 3 bases and J by 5 bases, with 5 bases between them. CDR3 sequence: CAWRSRNTIYF. The DNA for the CDR3 is TGTGCCTGGAGGAGTAGAAACACCATATATTTT.

This clonotype was detected many times. The gene calls are TRBV6-6 and TRBJ1-6; 11 positions match TRBD1. Germline V gene data show CDR1 as MNHNY and CDR2 as SVGAGI (reference sequence). The J segment lost 11 bases and the V segment lost 6 bases, leaving 6 bases of the junction unmatched. The CDR3 has 14 amino acids. CDR3 region: CASRAGTGGPPLHF. As DNA, the CDR3 is TGTGCCAGCAGAGCCGGGACAGGGGGACCACCCCTCCACTTT.

This clonotype was seen many times. The chain employs TRBV6-5 and TRBJ2-5; possibly TRBD1 or TRBD2 for D (5 bases each). CDR3 length: 15 amino acids. Per the germline V gene, CDR1 is MNHEY and CDR2 is SVGAGI. Trimming removed 7 bases from V and 1 base from J, with 16 bases in between. The CDR3, as DNA: TGTGCCAGCATGCTCGACGGGGCATCCCAAGAGACCCAGTACTTC. Translation: CASMLDGASQETQYF.

V and J are TRBV16 and TRBJ1-5; D gene unclear. V gave up 0 bases and J gave up 3 bases, with 9 bases separating them. Looked up from germline, CDR1 is KGHSY and CDR2 is FQNENV. This CDR3 is 15 amino acids long. The CDR3 DNA sequence: TGTGCCAGCAGCCAATCGATAACCCTCAATCAGCCCCAGCATTTT. This codes for CASSQSITLNQPQHF.

The rearrangement joins TRBV11-1 to TRBJ2-5; 10 bases line up with TRBD2. Germline V lookup: CDR1 SGHAT, CDR2 FQDESV (reference sequence). CDR3 size: 18 residues. Trimming cost V 1 base and J 1 base; bases outside gene matches: 9. CDR3 nucleotides: TGTGCCAGCAGCTTAGAGCATCCGGGACTAGCGCGCCAAGAGACCCAGTACTTC. Translation gives CASSLEHPGLARQETQYF.

This clonotype was observed a handful of times. The chain couples TRBV20-1 to TRBJ2-7; D is unclear. This CDR3 comprises 13 residues. Germline-derived CDR1 and CDR2 are DFQATT and SNEGSKA (reference sequence). Trimming removed 1 base at V and 4 bases at J, with 11 bases between. The CDR3 DNA follows: TGCAGTGCTAGAGGGGCAGAGGATTACGAGCAGTACTTC. Amino acid sequence: CSARGAEDYEQYF.

The table lists this clonotype with many counts. The V and J genes are TRBV4-1 and TRBJ2-7; possible D gene TRBD2, 6 bases. From germline, CDR1 is MGHRA and CDR2 YSYEKL. The CDR3 spans 15 residues. V was shortened by 9 bases and J by 3 bases, with 21 bases between the two germline ends. The CDR3 coding sequence is TGCGCCAGTGCTAGTCAGGAGGGTTCGTTCTACGAGCAGTACTTC. It translates to CASASQEGSFYEQYF.